This record covers a single T cell receptor (beta chain). This clonotype appeared many times. What antigen it recognizes has not been identified. Base qualities are missing; no much larger clone stands one base away. The data stem from a study of blood T cells in healthy people across ages (dated by TCRdb to the mid-2010s). General notes on the study: In model experiments, template switching captured about one uniquely barcoded TCR beta cDNA molecule for every two T cells. The study measured age-related changes in TCR beta repertoire diversity using deep sequencing normalized with unique cDNA molecular identifiers. Four age groups were formed from the donors: young (average about 17 years), middle-aged (approximately 39), aged (approximately 60) and long-lived (roughly 81). To avoid experimental bias, donors of different ages were spread randomly across the sequencing lanes. Two additional independent replicas of 1 million unique cDNA reads from the same blood draw were analyzed for two donors (one aged 18 to 29 and one aged 80 or older).

The method was 5' RACE. The instrument was an Illumina HiSeq 2500. A second PCR of roughly 7 to 11 cycles was performed with a sample-barcoded 5' primer and a J-beta primer mix. Each TCR beta cDNA molecule received a unique molecular identifier from a template-switch 5' adaptor carrying 12 random nucleotides. At least 2.5 million CDR3-containing paired-end reads were obtained from each sample. The Mint cDNA synthesis kit, primed by a TRBC-specific oligonucleotide, was used to synthesize first-strand cDNA from all RNA. Following uracil-DNA glycosylase treatment, all cDNA underwent a first 18-cycle PCR with the universal primers M1SS and BC2_uni_R. The authors processed their data as follows. For normalization, 1 million high-quality reads, each with a distinct molecular identifier, were randomly selected from each sample. Instead of being binned into consensus sequences, reads that shared molecular identifiers were thrown out. MiTCR, set to a Q25 quality threshold and the strictest error-elimination algorithm, was used for CDR3 identification, clonotype clustering and error correction. A nonparametric unseen species model using Euler transformation provided a lower-bound estimate of total TCR beta diversity. In-frame beta chains were kept once TCRdb had trimmed the public reads at Q25 with fastp and called clones with MiXCR. CDR3 protein duplicates are merged, each entry listing the most common genes and DNA. What appears here as the V and J calls and clone size reflects TCRdb's work, not the paper's. Here the sample has 650,000 to 1,000,000 distinct CDR3 sequences; about 37% occur a single time. Together, the top ten hold 10% to 15% of the sample.

The donors were roughly 39 Caucasian individuals from Russia, aged 6 to 90 years, who were systemically healthy. Each donor gave ten milliliters of peripheral blood, collected into EDTA-treated Vacutainer tubes. Ficoll-Paque density-gradient centrifugation was used to isolate PBMCs, with at least 6.5 million per sample. Total RNA, at least 5 micrograms per sample, was extracted from PBMCs with Trizol reagent. For every donor, an aliquot of PBMCs went through flow cytometry to measure the percentages of naive CD45RAhigh/CD27high T cells. The junction carries 10 bases between V and J, which are trimmed by 6 bases and 6 bases respectively. From the cysteine through the phenylalanine, the CDR3 covers 12 amino acids. The only DNA kept is the CDR3, 36 bases in frame from the first base. Broad study findings and their caveats: As age increased, observed TCR beta diversity per million T cells dropped in a roughly linear way, and a significant reduction was already evident by age about 40. There was a strong correlation between observed TCR beta diversity and the percentage of naive T cells measured by flow cytometry. Estimates of total diversity from one million sequenced T cells were regarded as lower bounds and underestimates. Compared with the aged group, more naive CD4+ T cells, fewer expanded clones and increased TCR diversity were shown by the long-lived group, suggesting age selection. The CMV infection status of donors was not known, potentially confounding age-related changes in expanded clonotypes. Because profiling used bulk unsorted PBMCs, naive and antigen-experienced compartments could not be compared conclusively.

Sequenced sample: blood. The sequence links TRBV12-3 or TRBV12-4 to TRBJ2-3; the D segment could be TRBD1, given 6 matching bases. The TCR sequence derives from a man aged 18-30 years in good health. In nucleotides, the sequence is TGTGCCAGCAGCAAAGGGGGTGATACGCAGTATTTT. It is translated as CASSKGGDTQYF.